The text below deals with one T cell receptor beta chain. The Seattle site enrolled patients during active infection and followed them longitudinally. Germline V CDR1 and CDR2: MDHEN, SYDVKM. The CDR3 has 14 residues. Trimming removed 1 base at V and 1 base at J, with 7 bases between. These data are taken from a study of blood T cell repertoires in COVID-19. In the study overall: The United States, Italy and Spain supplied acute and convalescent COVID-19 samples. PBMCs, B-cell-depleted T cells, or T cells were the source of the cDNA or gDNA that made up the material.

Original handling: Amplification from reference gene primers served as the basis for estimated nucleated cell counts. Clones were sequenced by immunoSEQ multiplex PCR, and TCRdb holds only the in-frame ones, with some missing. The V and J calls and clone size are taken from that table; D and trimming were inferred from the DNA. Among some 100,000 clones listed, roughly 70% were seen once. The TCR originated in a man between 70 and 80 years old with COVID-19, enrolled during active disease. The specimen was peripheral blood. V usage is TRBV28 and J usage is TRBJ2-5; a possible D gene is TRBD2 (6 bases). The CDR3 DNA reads TGTGCCAGCAGTTTATTGGGGGGCCAAGAGACCCAGTACTTC. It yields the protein CASSLLGGQETQYF.